These 13 T cell receptor beta chains were all obtained from the same sample, sequenced in a study of CD8 T cells in Susac syndrome. Random hexamers were used to reverse transcribe an amount of 0.5 to 1 ug RNA. TCRdb reprocessed the immunoSEQ multiplex PCR reads via MiXCR and lists one record per CDR3 protein. The sample records around 280,000 distinct CDR3 sequences, about 88% being singletons. The sample comprised CD8+ T cells from PBMCs. The receptors were gathered from a human donor with multiple sclerosis.

The chain has TRBV19 and TRBJ2-1, with TRBD2 matching over 15 bases. Germline V lookup: CDR1 LNHDA, CDR2 SQIVND (reference sequence). The CDR3 runs 15 residues. V dropped 5 bases and J dropped 12; count of bases not matched to a gene: 8. The CDR3 DNA sequence: TGTGCCAGTAGTCCCGGGACTAGCGGGAGGATTTGGCAGTTCTTC. It encodes CASSPGTSGRIWQFF.

The rearrangement links TRBV2 to TRBJ2-7, with 7 bases matching TRBD1. From germline, CDR1 is SNHLY and CDR2 FYNNEI. V trimming: 8 bases; J trimming: 5 bases; junction bases outside the gene matches: 9. CDR3 size: 13 residues. The CDR3 reads CASSLVGGDEQYF. CDR3 DNA sequence: TGTGCCAGCTCTTTAGTAGGGGGCGACGAGCAGTACTTC.

This clonotype showed up just a few times. This chain joins TRBV20-1 and TRBJ2-7; 7 bases are shared with TRBD2. V dropped 4 bases and J dropped 2; count of bases not matched to a gene: 8. Germline V lookup: CDR1 DFQATT, CDR2 SNEGSKA (reference sequence). CDR3 length: 14 residues. The CDR3 sequence is CSAKPPGLPYEQYF. CDR3 coding DNA: TGCAGTGCTAAACCACCGGGACTACCCTACGAGCAGTACTTC.

The chain uses TRBV19 and TRBJ1-1; the D is unclear. The germline gives CDR1 LNHDA, CDR2 SQIVND (reference sequence). V was clipped by 0 bases and J by 11 bases, with 13 bases between them. This CDR3 has 13 amino acids. DNA of the CDR3: TGTGCCAGTAGTATAGACCTCGAAGTGGCTGCTTTCTTT. As protein: CASSIDLEVAAFF.

The chain couples TRBV7-9 to TRBJ2-7; a weak D match, TRBD2 (6 bases). This CDR3 is built from 14 residues. Germline CDR1 SEHNR, CDR2 FQNEAQ (reference sequence). V lost 4 bases to trimming and J lost 2 bases, with 12 bases between them. The DNA of the CDR3 is TGTGCCAGCAGCTCCGGGGACTTCGCCTACGAGCAGTACTTC. Translating it yields CASSSGDFAYEQYF. Using reference TRBV7-9 and TRBJ2-7 for the parts outside the CDR3, the full variable domain is DTGVSQNPRHKITKRGQNVTFRCDPISEHNRLYWYRQTLGQGPEFLTYFQNEAQLEKSRLLSDRFSAERPKGSFSTLEIQRTEQGDSAMYLCASSSGDFAYEQYFGPGTRLTVT.

V gene TRBV20-1 combines with J gene TRBJ1-1, with a tentative D call TRBD1 (5 bases). V was shortened by 3 bases and J by 1 base, with 12 bases between the two germline ends. Germline-derived CDR1 and CDR2 are DFQATT and SNEGSKA (reference sequence). This CDR3 has 14 residues. The CDR3 DNA sequence: TGCAGTGCTAGTAAGACAGAGTGGAACACTGAAGCTTTCTTT. It translates to CSASKTEWNTEAFF.

DNA for the CDR3: TGCAGTGCTAGAGTTCCGACAGCGAACACCGGGGAGCTGTTTTTT. Translated, it gives CSARVPTANTGELFF. The chain links TRBV20-1 to TRBJ2-2, with D perhaps TRBD1 (5 bases). The CDR3 runs 15 residues. The germline V gene has CDR1 DFQATT and CDR2 SNEGSKA (reference sequence). Trimming removed 1 base from V and 0 bases from J, with 9 bases in between.

This chain uses TRBV25-1 with TRBJ2-3, with D possibly TRBD1 on 5 matching bases. V was shortened by 1 base and J by 1 base, with 12 bases between the two germline ends. CDR1 and CDR2 from the germline V gene are MGHDK and SYGVNS. This CDR3 is 16 amino acids long. The CDR3: CASSESQGLGTDTQYF. The CDR3 DNA sequence: TGTGCCAGCAGTGAATCCCAGGGTCTGGGCACAGATACGCAGTATTTT.

The rearrangement joins TRBV9 to TRBJ2-1; D is unresolved. V lost 3 bases and J lost 5, with 6 bases in between. The germline V gene has CDR1 SGDLS and CDR2 YYNGEE. The CDR3 spans 12 residues. For the CDR3, the DNA is TGTGCCAGCAGCGGACCGAACAATGAGCAGTTCTTC. It yields the protein CASSGPNNEQFF. Drawing the rest from reference TRBV9 and TRBJ2-1, the complete variable domain is DSGVTQTPKHLITATGQRVTLRCSPRSGDLSVYWYQQSLDQGLQFLIQYYNGEERAKGNILERFSAQQFPDLHSELNLSSLELGDSALYFCASSGPNNEQFFGPGTRLTVL.

Only a few counts were recorded for this clonotype. This sequence joins TRBV30 and TRBJ2-5; TRBD1 aligns across 7 bases. Germline lookup yields CDR1 GTSNPN and CDR2 SVGIG (reference sequence). The CDR3 totals 13 residues. V shed 4 bases, J shed 0 bases, and the junction held 2 bases outside the gene matches. The CDR3 DNA reads as TGTGCCTGGATGGGGACAGACCAAGAGACCCAGTACTTC. It translates to CAWMGTDQETQYF.

The genes are TRBV12-5 and TRBJ1-2, with 10 bases fitting TRBD1. The V segment lost 1 base and the J segment 4 bases; nucleotides outside the gene matches: 6. CDR1 is LGHNT and CDR2 is FRNRAP in the germline V gene. The CDR3 runs 16 residues. CDR3 in amino acids: CASGLADRGRGYGYTF. The CDR3 region has the DNA TGTGCTAGTGGTTTGGCAGACAGGGGGCGAGGCTATGGCTACACCTTC.

V is TRBV2 and J is TRBJ2-3; D may correspond to TRBD1 or TRBD2 (5 bases each). The CDR3 sequence is 14 residues long. V lost 9 bases to trimming and J lost 0 bases, with 13 bases between them. From germline, CDR1 is SNHLY and CDR2 FYNNEI. As DNA, the CDR3 is TGTGCCAGTCCCCGGGGACCTAGCACAGATACGCAGTATTTT. This gives the protein CASPRGPSTDTQYF. The entire variable domain, with the rest obtained from reference TRBV2 and TRBJ2-3, is as follows: EPEVTQTPSHQVTQMGQEVILRCVPISNHLYFYWYRQILGQKVEFLVSFYNNEISEKSEIFDDQFSVERPDGSNFTLKIRSTKLEDSAMYFCASPRGPSTDTQYFGPGTRLTVL.

The V and J genes are TRBV28 and TRBJ2-3; 12 nucleotides agree with TRBD2. The CDR3 extends over 15 amino acids. V trimming: 4 bases; J trimming: 4 bases; junction bases outside the gene matches: 3. CDR1 MDHEN and CDR2 SYDVKM come from the germline V gene. CDR3 nucleotides: TGTGCCAGCAGTTGGACTAGCGGGACGGCAGATACGCAGTATTTT. Translating it yields CASSWTSGTADTQYF.